The clone carrying this T cell receptor beta chain was recorded a few times. The data are from a study of blood T cell repertoires in COVID-19. Background on the study: The United States, Italy and Spain were the sources of the acute and convalescent COVID-19 samples. The cDNA or gDNA used as material had been derived from T cells, B-cell-depleted T cells, or PBMCs.

Patients from Seattle were sampled longitudinally, starting during active infection. How the authors handled the data: Estimates of nucleated cell counts were drawn from the amplification of reference gene primers. The data were produced by immunoSEQ multiplex PCR, yet TCRdb's version contains in-frame clones alone and is incomplete. The D gene and trimming were derived from the DNA, and the V and J assignments and clone size from that table. Among some 220,000 clones listed, approximately 85% were seen once. CDR1 and CDR2 (germline): LGHNA, YSLEER. V shed 0 bases and J shed 3 bases, with 11 bases lying between them. The CDR3 extends over 15 amino acids.

The genes are TRBV4-3 and TRBJ1-2, with D tentatively TRBD1 (6 bases). This receptor was obtained from a woman aged 70-85 years with COVID-19, enrolled during active disease. Sequenced: peripheral blood. Written as DNA, the CDR3 is TGCGCCAGCAGCCAAGAATGGGGGCGCGACTATGGCTACACCTTC. Translation gives CASSQEWGRDYGYTF.